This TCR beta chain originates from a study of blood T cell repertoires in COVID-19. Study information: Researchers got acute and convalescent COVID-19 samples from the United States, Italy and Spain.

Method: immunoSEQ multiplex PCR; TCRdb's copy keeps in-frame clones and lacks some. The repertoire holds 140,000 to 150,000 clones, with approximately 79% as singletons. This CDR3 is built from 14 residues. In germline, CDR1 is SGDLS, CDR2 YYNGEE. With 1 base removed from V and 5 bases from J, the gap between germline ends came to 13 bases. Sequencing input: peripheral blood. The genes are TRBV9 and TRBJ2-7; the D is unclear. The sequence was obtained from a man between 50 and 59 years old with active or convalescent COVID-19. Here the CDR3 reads CASSVLGLGHEQYF. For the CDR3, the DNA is TGTGCCAGCAGCGTATTGGGCCTTGGCCACGAGCAGTACTTC.